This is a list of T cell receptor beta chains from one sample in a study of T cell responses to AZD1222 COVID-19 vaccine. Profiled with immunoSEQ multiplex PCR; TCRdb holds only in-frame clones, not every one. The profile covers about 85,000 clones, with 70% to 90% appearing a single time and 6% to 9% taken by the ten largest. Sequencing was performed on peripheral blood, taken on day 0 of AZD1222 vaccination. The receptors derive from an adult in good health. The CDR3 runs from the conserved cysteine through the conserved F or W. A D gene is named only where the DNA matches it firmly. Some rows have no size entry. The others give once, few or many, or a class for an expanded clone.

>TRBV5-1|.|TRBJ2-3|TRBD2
TGCGCCAGCAGCTTGCCCTCTAGCGGGGCTAGCACAGATACGCAGTATTTT
CASSLPSSGASTDTQYF
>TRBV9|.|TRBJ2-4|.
TGTGCCAGCAGCTCTAGTGGGGACCTCAAAAACATTCAGTACTTC
CASSSSGDLKNIQYF
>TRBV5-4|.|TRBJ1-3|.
TGTGCCAGCAGCGGGATGGGCCCAGCTGGAAACACCATATATTTT
CASSGMGPAGNTIYF
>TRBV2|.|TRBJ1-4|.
TGTGCCAGCAGTGAACAGGGTGGAGGGGAAAAACTGTTTTTT
CASSEQGGGEKLFF
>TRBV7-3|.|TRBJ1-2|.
TGTGCCAGCAGCCAAAATTCGGGCCTCTGGACCTTC
CASSQNSGLWTF
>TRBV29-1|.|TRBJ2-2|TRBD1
TGCAGCGCGGCAACCGGGACAGCTAACACCGGGGAGCTGTTTTTT
CSAATGTANTGELFF
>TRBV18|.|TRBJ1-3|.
TGTGCCAGCTCACCGAAGGGGAGCTTCTCTGGAAACACCATATATTTT
CASSPKGSFSGNTIYF
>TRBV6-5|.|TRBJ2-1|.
TGTGCCAGCAGTTATTTAGGGGGGTTCAAGATGAATGAGCAGTTCTTC
CASSYLGGFKMNEQFF
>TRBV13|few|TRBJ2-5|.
TGTGCCAGCAGCCCGCGGATGTCCCAAGAGACCCAGTACTTC
CASSPRMSQETQYF
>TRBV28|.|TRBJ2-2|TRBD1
TGTGCCAGCAGTCGGGGACAGGGAGTCACCGGGGAGCTGTTTTTT
CASSRGQGVTGELFF
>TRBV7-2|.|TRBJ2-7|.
TGTGCCAGCAGCGTTCTCCGAGCGGCGTCAGTCGAGCAGTACTTC
CASSVLRAASVEQYF
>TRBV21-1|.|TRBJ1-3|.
TGTGCCAGCAGCAAAGAGGAGGGCTCTCACTCTGGAAACACCATATATTTT
CASSKEEGSHSGNTIYF
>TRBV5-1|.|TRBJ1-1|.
TGCGCCAGCAGCTTGGCGACAGTGAACACTGAAGCTTTCTTT
CASSLATVNTEAFF
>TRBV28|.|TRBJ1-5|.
TGTGCCAGCAGTTTTGATGGGGTTCGGCCCCAGCATTTT
CASSFDGVRPQHF
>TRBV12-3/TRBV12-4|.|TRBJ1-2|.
TGTGCCACCGCTAGGGGAATTGGCTACACCTTC
CATARGIGYTF